This TCR beta chain stems from a study of vaccination effects on CD4 cells after COVID-19. After roughly 11 days in culture, the CD4+ T cells were isolated. V was trimmed by 3 bases and J by 7 bases, leaving 19 bases between them. Germline lookup yields CDR1 LNHDA and CDR2 SQIVND (reference sequence). CDR3 length equals 16 residues. With respect to this clone: Its cognate antigen is unknown.

Clones were read by immunoSEQ multiplex PCR, and TCRdb kept only the in-frame ones, dropping some. The sample carries about 48,000 clones, roughly three fifths recorded once. The V gene is TRBV19, the J gene TRBJ2-1; D is uncertain. The sequence came from a human donor who received a COVID-19 vaccine. Sample: CD4+ T cells from PBMCs cultured without peptide, taken before COVID-19 vaccination. CDR3 region: CASSIFLDLLRNEQFF. The CDR3 nucleotides are TGTGCCAGTAGTATTTTCTTGGACCTTTTACGGAATGAGCAGTTCTTC.